What follows describes a single TCR beta chain. This sample was taken from a study of blood T cell repertoires in COVID-19. Original processing notes: Amplification of reference gene primers provided the estimated nucleated cell counts. Assay used: immunoSEQ multiplex PCR; TCRdb lists only in-frame clones, some missing. Clone size and V and J calls were adopted from that table, with D and trimming inferred from the DNA. The sample lists under 85,000 clones, approximately 87% seen once, with approximately 17% in the top ten. Input material: peripheral blood. The clonotype comes from a man aged 80 or over in a cohort sampled during active COVID-19.

This chain's CDR3 is CASSQPRGAGTDTQYF. The CDR3 nucleotides read TGCGCCAGCAGCCAGCCCCGGGGGGCCGGTACAGATACGCAGTATTTT. This chain connects TRBV4-3 to TRBJ2-3, with a tentative D call TRBD2 (7 bases). V was cut by 3 bases and J by 3 bases, with 16 bases left in between. The germline V gene has CDR1 LGHNA and CDR2 YSLEER. CDR3 length: 16 amino acids.